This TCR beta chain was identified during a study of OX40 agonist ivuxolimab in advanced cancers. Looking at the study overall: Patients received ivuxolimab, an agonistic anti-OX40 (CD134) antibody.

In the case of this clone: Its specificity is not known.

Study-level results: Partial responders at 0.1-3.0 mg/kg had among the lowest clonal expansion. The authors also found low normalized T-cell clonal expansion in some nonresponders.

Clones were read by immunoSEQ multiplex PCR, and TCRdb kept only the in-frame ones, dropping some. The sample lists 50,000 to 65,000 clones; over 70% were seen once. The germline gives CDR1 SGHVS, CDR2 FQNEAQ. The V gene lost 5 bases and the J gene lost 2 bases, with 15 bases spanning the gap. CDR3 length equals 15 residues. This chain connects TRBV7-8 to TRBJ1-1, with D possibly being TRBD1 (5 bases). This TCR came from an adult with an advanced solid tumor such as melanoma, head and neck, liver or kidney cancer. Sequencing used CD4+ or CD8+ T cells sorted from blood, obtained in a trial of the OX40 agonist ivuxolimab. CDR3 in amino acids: CASSPKEGINTEAFF. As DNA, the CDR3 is TGTGCCAGCAGCCCCAAAGAGGGGATCAACACTGAAGCTTTCTTT.